The rows below give T cell receptor beta chains drawn from one sample of a study of B cell selection in AIRE deficiency. Using immunoSEQ multiplex PCR, the repertoire was profiled, and TCRdb retains in-frame clones only, with some absent. Of about 21,000 clones in the sample, about 94% are singletons; the top ten hold 2%. Sequenced input: Tregs sorted from PBMCs. These receptor sequences come from a human donor with AIRE deficiency. Each CDR3 is given with its conserved first and last residue. D genes are given only for firm matches. The size of a clone is reported for some rows only, either as once, few or many, or as a class for expanded clones.

J gene	D gene	V gene	clone size	CDR3 DNA	CDR3 protein
TRBJ1-1	-	TRBV28	-	TGTGCCAGCAGTTTTGTCCGAGGGGAAGCTTTCTTT	CASSFVRGEAFF
TRBJ1-6	-	TRBV28	-	TGTGCCAGCAGCCCGTCGACAGTTACGAGCTCCTATAATTCACCCCTCCACTTT	CASSPSTVTSSYNSPLHF
TRBJ2-3	-	TRBV7-2	-	TGTGCCAGCAGCTTAAGGTCCGTCGATACGCAGTATTTT	CASSLRSVDTQYF
TRBJ2-4	-	TRBV5-5	-	TGTGCCAGCACCTACAGGAACCTAGCCAAAAACATTCAGTACTTC	CASTYRNLAKNIQYF
TRBJ2-5	-	TRBV6-1	-	TGTGCCAGCAGACACATCCCACTTATGTCGGAGACCCAGTACTTC	CASRHIPLMSETQYF
TRBJ1-2	-	TRBV2	-	TGTGCCAGCAGGACGCCGACCCACGTCGAGGGCTACACCTTC	CASRTPTHVEGYTF
TRBJ2-7	TRBD2	TRBV27	-	TGTGCCAGCAGTCAAGTATCTAGCGGGACCTACGAGCAGTACTTC	CASSQVSSGTYEQYF
TRBJ2-5	-	TRBV5-4	-	TGTGCCAGCGGGCCACAACAAGAGACCCAGTACTTC	CASGPQQETQYF
TRBJ2-1	-	TRBV10-3	-	TGTGCCATCAGTGAGTTTGGCAATGAGCAGTTCTTC	CAISEFGNEQFF
TRBJ2-1	TRBD2	TRBV4-2	-	TGTGCCAGCAGCCGCCGGGGTAGCGGGACAACTCAACCCCTTTACAATGAGCAGTTCTTC	CASSRRGSGTTQPLYNEQFF
TRBJ2-1	TRBD2	TRBV4-2	-	TGTGCCAGCGAATTGACCGGGACTAGCGGGAGTGGGGAGCAGTTCTTC	CASELTGTSGSGEQFF
TRBJ2-7	TRBD2	TRBV5-4	-	TGTGCCAGCAGCTCTAGCGGGAGCACCTACGAGCAGTACTTC	CASSSSGSTYEQYF
TRBJ2-7	TRBD2	TRBV5-6	-	TGTGCCAGCAGCTCCCCCCATAGGTTGGCGGGAGCGCAGTACTTC	CASSSPHRLAGAQYF
TRBJ2-2	-	TRBV7-8	-	TGTGCCAGCAGCTTTCTCTTGGGGGACCTGAACACCGGGGAGCTGTTTTTT	CASSFLLGDLNTGELFF
TRBJ2-3	-	TRBV7-2	-	TGTGCCAGCAGCTTACAATTAGAAACGTATTTT	CASSLQLETYF
TRBJ2-1	TRBD2	TRBV7-8	once	TGTGCCAGCAGCTCAAGACTAGCGGGGGAGGCTTACAATGAGCAGTTCTTC	CASSSRLAGEAYNEQFF
TRBJ2-3	TRBD1	TRBV7-3	-	TGTGCCAGCAGCCGGGGACAGTTCACAGATACGCAGTATTTT	CASSRGQFTDTQYF
TRBJ2-3	-	TRBV9	-	TGTGCCAGCAGCGTAGGTCGGGGCTTCGGCACAGATACGCAGTATTTT	CASSVGRGFGTDTQYF
TRBJ2-1	-	TRBV9	-	TGTGCCAGCAGCGCCGAAGGAGGGGTCCCCTACAATGAGCAGTTCTTC	CASSAEGGVPYNEQFF
TRBJ2-7	TRBD2	TRBV30	-	TGTGCCTGGAGTGTTGGACTAGCGGGAGGGCGGCAGTACTTC	CAWSVGLAGGRQYF
TRBJ2-5	TRBD2	TRBV11-3	-	TGTGCCAGCAGCTTAGCTTCGGGACTAGCGGGGGGGGACCAAGAGACCCAGTACTTC	CASSLASGLAGGDQETQYF
TRBJ2-1	-	TRBV18	-	TGTGCCAGCTCACCACTAACGGGGACCTACAATGAGCAGTTCTTC	CASSPLTGTYNEQFF
TRBJ2-1	-	TRBV28	-	TGTGCCAGCAGTTTCCCGGACCGATACAATGAGCAGTTCTTC	CASSFPDRYNEQFF
TRBJ1-1	-	TRBV28	-	TGTGCCAGCAACGGCGGGGACACTGAAGCTTTCTTT	CASNGGDTEAFF
TRBJ1-5	-	TRBV5-1	-	TGCGCCAGCAGCTTTGGGACGGGAAATCAGCCCCAGCATTTT	CASSFGTGNQPQHF
TRBJ1-1	-	TRBV6-6	-	TGTGCCAGCAGTGCGCCGGGGGAGGGGAGCACTGAAGCTTTCTTT	CASSAPGEGSTEAFF
TRBJ2-1	TRBD2	TRBV25-1	-	TGTGCCAGCCTCGCGGTAGCGGGCCATGAGCAGTTCTTC	CASLAVAGHEQFF
TRBJ2-7	TRBD2	TRBV19	-	TGTGCCAGCCAATACCTAGCGGGAGGAGGCGGGCAGTACTTC	CASQYLAGGGGQYF
TRBJ2-1	-	TRBV11-2	-	TGTGCCAGCAGCTTCGGTAAGGGGTGGAATGAGCAGTTCTTC	CASSFGKGWNEQFF
TRBJ1-2	TRBD1	TRBV7-3	-	TGTGCCAGCAGCTTATTCGGACAGGGGTATGCCTATGGCTACACCTTC	CASSLFGQGYAYGYTF
TRBJ2-1	-	TRBV7-8	-	TGTGCCAGCAGCTTTGCCCTAGTGTACGTCAATGAGCAGTTCTTC	CASSFALVYVNEQFF
TRBJ2-1	-	TRBV7-9	-	TGTGCCAGCAGCCTTTCTTTGATGCGACGAGAGCAGTTCTTC	CASSLSLMRREQFF
TRBJ1-2	-	TRBV12-5	-	TGTGCTAGTGGTTTGAAATTCGGGGGGGTCCACACCAACTATGGCTACACCTTC	CASGLKFGGVHTNYGYTF
TRBJ2-1	TRBD2	TRBV19	-	TGTGCCAGTAGCTTTTCGTCTAGCGGGCCCTACAATGAGCAGTTCTTC	CASSFSSSGPYNEQFF
TRBJ2-7	TRBD2	TRBV28	-	TGTGCCAGCAGTTTACCGGGACTAGCTCGCGAGCAGTACTTC	CASSLPGLAREQYF
TRBJ2-7	-	TRBV21-1	-	TGTGCCAGCAGCATGGGGCAGGGAGGTTACGAGCAGTACTTC	CASSMGQGGYEQYF
TRBJ1-1	-	TRBV28	once	TGTGCCAGTCCAAAACACCCCACCGGGACACTGAACACTGAAGCTTTCTTT	CASPKHPTGTLNTEAFF